A single sample is the source of the 26 T cell receptor beta chains below, sequenced in a study of T cell responses to AZD1222 COVID-19 vaccine. TCRdb keeps only in-frame clones here, not all; method: immunoSEQ multiplex PCR. The data show 140,000 to 150,000 clones, about 92% seen once. The material sequenced was peripheral blood, taken after recovery from COVID-19. These receptors came from an adult who had recovered from COVID-19.

This rearrangement joins TRBV9 to TRBJ2-3, with 7 bases aligning to TRBD2. Losses at the gene ends were 4 bases for V and 7 bases for J; bases not matched to a gene: 9. This CDR3 spans 14 amino acids. CDR1 SGDLS and CDR2 YYNGEE come from the germline V gene. CDR3 protein: CASSPREGRNTQYF. The CDR3 DNA sequence: TGTGCCAGCAGCCCCAGGGAGGGGAGGAATACGCAGTATTTT. Using reference TRBV9 and TRBJ2-3 for the parts outside the CDR3, the full variable domain is DSGVTQTPKHLITATGQRVTLRCSPRSGDLSVYWYQQSLDQGLQFLIQYYNGEERAKGNILERFSAQQFPDLHSELNLSSLELGDSALYFCASSPREGRNTQYFGPGTRLTVL.

The chain combines TRBV7-9 with TRBJ1-6, with 7 bases lining up with TRBD1. With 4 bases clipped from V and 8 bases from J, the junction kept 5 bases outside the gene matches. Looked up from germline, CDR1 is SEHNR and CDR2 is FQNEAQ (reference sequence). This CDR3 contains 14 residues. CDR3 coding DNA: TGTGCCAGCAGCTCACCAGGGGGGGATTCACCCCTCCACTTT. This sequence encodes CASSSPGGDSPLHF.

Remarks on this clone: The same CDR3 also results from other DNA sequences found in this sample. This chain connects TRBV5-1 to TRBJ2-1; no reliable D call. V dropped 0 bases and J dropped 4 bases, with 8 bases sitting between them. Germline assignment: CDR1 SGHRS and CDR2 YFSETQ. The CDR3 is made up of 14 amino acids. The CDR3 nucleotides read TGCGCCAGCAGCTTGGGGGCAGATTACAATGAGCAGTTCTTC. It is translated as CASSLGADYNEQFF.

This chain uses TRBV11-2 with TRBJ2-3, with 8 bases that match TRBD2. The germline CDR1 and CDR2 sequences are SGHAT and FQNNGV. J lost 2 bases, V lost 1 base, and 8 bases had no gene match. CDR3 length: 17 residues. The CDR3 protein is CASSLVGGTRHTDTQYF. The CDR3 nucleotides are TGTGCCAGCAGCTTAGTAGGCGGGACTAGGCACACAGATACGCAGTATTTT. The full variable domain, its missing parts supplied by reference TRBV11-2 and TRBJ2-3, is EAGVAQSPRYKIIEKRQSVAFWCNPISGHATLYWYQQILGQGPKLLIQFQNNGVVDDSQLPKDRFSAERLKGVDSTLKIQPAKLEDSAVYLCASSLVGGTRHTDTQYFGPGTRLTVL.

This chain joins TRBV30 and TRBJ1-1; D may be TRBD1 (5 bases). The CDR3 is made up of 16 amino acids. V dropped 0 bases and J dropped 0 bases, with 14 bases sitting between them. The germline CDR1 and CDR2 sequences are GTSNPN and SVGIG (reference sequence). In DNA form, the CDR3 reads TGTGCCTGGAGTGTACTCGGGGCGGCGGTGAACACTGAAGCTTTCTTT. Residues: CAWSVLGAAVNTEAFF.

The rearrangement joins TRBV28 to TRBJ2-1; TRBD2 is a possible D gene (6 bases). The V gene lost 8 bases and the J gene lost 6 bases, with 20 bases spanning the gap. The CDR3 runs to 15 residues. Per germline, CDR1 MDHEN and CDR2 SYDVKM. CDR3 region: CASLESGRGANEQFF. As DNA, the CDR3 is TGTGCCAGCCTCGAGAGCGGGCGGGGAGCCAATGAGCAGTTCTTC.

The gene calls are TRBV29-1 and TRBJ2-2, with no clear D. CDR1 and CDR2 from the germline V gene are SQVTM and ANQGSEA. The CDR3 runs to 13 residues. V shed 8 bases and J shed 4 bases, with 14 bases lying between them. In DNA, the CDR3 is TGCAGCTCGAGGCAACGTTTCACCGGGGAGCTGTTTTTT. Its translation: CSSRQRFTGELFF.

In its sample, this clone was seen once. This chain links TRBV5-1 with TRBJ1-6; D is undetermined. The CDR3 spans 16 residues. Germline V gene lookup returns CDR1 SGHRS and CDR2 YFSETQ. The V end lost 4 bases, the J end lost 2 bases, and 13 bases lay between the germline ends. This chain's CDR3 is CASSTTTPTYNSPLHF. The CDR3 bases are TGCGCCAGCAGCACGACGACCCCCACCTATAATTCACCCCTCCACTTT.

V is TRBV11-2 and J is TRBJ2-1, with 10 bases that match TRBD2. This CDR3 contains 16 residues. V lost 3 bases to trimming and J lost 4 bases; unmatched junction nucleotides: 6. Germline V CDR1 and CDR2: SGHAT, FQNNGV. CDR3 DNA: TGTGCCAGCAGCTTCGAAGCGGGAGGGACGTACAATGAGCAGTTCTTC. This gives the protein CASSFEAGGTYNEQFF.

The DNA for the CDR3 is TGTGCCAGCAGTGGAGCTAGCGGGAGTGCCTACAATGAGCAGTTCTTC. It translates to CASSGASGSAYNEQFF. The J gene is TRBJ2-1, the V gene TRBV2; 10 bases match TRBD2. Germline V gene data show CDR1 as SNHLY and CDR2 as FYNNEI. This CDR3 contains 16 residues. J gave up 2 bases and V 4 bases, and 5 bases lay outside the gene matches.

V is TRBV5-1 and J is TRBJ2-7; D is undetermined. Trimming removed 0 bases at V and 1 base at J, with 11 bases between. Looked up from germline, CDR1 is SGHRS and CDR2 is YFSETQ. This CDR3 spans 15 amino acids. In nucleotides, the CDR3 is TGCGCCAGCAGCTTGGTGCAGCAATCTTCCTACGAGCAGTACTTC. It encodes CASSLVQQSSYEQYF.

V is TRBV21-1 and J is TRBJ2-7; the table's D call of TRBD2 was not tested on the DNA. TRBV21-1 is assigned pseudogene status. This CDR3 region has 13 residues. The DNA of the CDR3 is TGTGCCGGTCTGCGGGTGAGACCCTACGAGCAGTACTTC. Translating gives CAGLRVRPYEQYF.

The V and J genes are TRBV30 and TRBJ1-2; 12 positions agree with TRBD1. The CDR3 runs 14 residues. Germline V gene sequence: CDR1 GTSNPN, CDR2 SVGIG (reference sequence). Trimming cost V 4 bases and J 6 bases; bases outside gene matches: 6. CDR3 coding DNA: TGTGCCTGGAATCCGGGACAGGGGGCCCATGGCTACACCTTC. Translated: CAWNPGQGAHGYTF.

The rearrangement uses TRBV29-1 and TRBJ2-1; 11 nucleotides match TRBD2. CDR3 length equals 17 residues. The V gene end was trimmed by 2 bases and the J gene end by 0 bases; junction bases not matched to a gene: 6. From germline, CDR1 is SQVTM and CDR2 ANQGSEA. The CDR3 protein is CSVESLTSGGSYNEQFF. The CDR3 bases are TGCAGCGTTGAAAGCCTTACTAGCGGGGGCTCCTACAATGAGCAGTTCTTC.

V is TRBV2 and J is TRBJ1-4, with 12 nucleotides matching TRBD1. V dropped 6 bases and J dropped 8; count of bases not matched to a gene: 7. Germline V gives CDR1 SNHLY, CDR2 FYNNEI. The CDR3 consists of 15 residues. The CDR3 is CASRVGQGASEKLFF. The CDR3 nucleotides are TGTGCCAGCAGGGTGGGACAGGGGGCTTCGGAAAAACTGTTTTTT.

The gene calls are TRBV3-1 (or the pseudogene TRBV3-2) and TRBJ1-4, with D tentatively TRBD1 (5 bases). The V end lost 4 bases, the J end lost 8 bases, and 17 bases lay between the germline ends. This CDR3 is 15 amino acids long. Germline loops: CDR1 LGHDT, CDR2 YNNKEL (reference sequence). The CDR3 bases are TGTGCCAGCAGCCCAGAGGGACCTCGGAAAGAAAAACTGTTTTTT. It yields the protein CASSPEGPRKEKLFF.

The gene calls are TRBV6-6 and TRBJ2-2; 9 bases match TRBD1. CDR3 length: 14 residues. The J segment lost 8 bases and the V segment lost 5 bases, leaving 6 bases of the junction unmatched. From germline, CDR1 is MNHNY and CDR2 SVGAGI (reference sequence). CDR3 sequence: CASSLWTGVGELFF. In DNA, the CDR3 is TGTGCCAGCAGTCTCTGGACAGGGGTGGGGGAGCTGTTTTTT.

The rearrangement joins TRBV28 to TRBJ2-7; either TRBD1 or TRBD2 may fit D (5 bases each). This CDR3 spans 17 amino acids. With 5 bases removed from V and 3 bases from J, the gap between germline ends came to 23 bases. Germline V gives CDR1 MDHEN, CDR2 SYDVKM. The CDR3 region has the DNA TGTGCCAGCAGTCCCGTAGACTATAAGACAGAGCACTACGAGCAGTACTTC. Amino acid sequence: CASSPVDYKTEHYEQYF.

This chain joins TRBV5-1 and TRBJ1-2; 10 positions match TRBD1. Germline loops: CDR1 SGHRS, CDR2 YFSETQ. The J segment lost 2 bases and the V segment lost 0 bases, leaving 10 bases of the junction unmatched. This CDR3 is 18 amino acids long. The CDR3 coding sequence is TGCGCCAGCAGCTTGGATAGTGTCGGGACAGGGGCGAACTATGGCTACACCTTC. This encodes CASSLDSVGTGANYGYTF. The full variable domain, its missing parts supplied by reference TRBV5-1 and TRBJ1-2, is KAGVTQTPRYLIKTRGQQVTLSCSPISGHRSVSWYQQTPGQGLQFLFEYFSETQRNKGNFPGRFSGRQFSNSRSEMNVSTLELGDSALYLCASSLDSVGTGANYGYTFGSGTRLTVV.

This clone was observed a single time. The CDR3 sequence: CASSPLTGTINEQFF. The CDR3 bases are TGTGCCAGCTCACCCCTAACCGGGACTATTAATGAGCAGTTCTTC. This sequence joins TRBV18 and TRBJ2-1; 7 nucleotides align to TRBD2. CDR1 KGHSH and CDR2 LQKENI come from the germline V gene. The V and J ends lost 3 bases and 7 bases, in that order; junction bases with no gene match: 9. This CDR3 contains 15 residues.

The rearrangement joins TRBV5-8 to TRBJ2-5; the D gene could be TRBD1 or TRBD2 (7 bases each). The V end lost 2 bases, the J end lost 2 bases, and 13 bases lay between the germline ends. Germline V gene data show CDR1 as SGHTS and CDR2 as YDEGEE. CDR3 length: 15 amino acids. CDR3 region: CASSLAGQIQETQYF. CDR3 sequence (DNA): TGTGCCAGCAGCTTAGCGGGACAGATACAAGAGACCCAGTACTTC.

This clone was seen once. The chain combines TRBV3-1 (or the pseudogene TRBV3-2) with TRBJ2-5, with 8 bases matching TRBD1. This CDR3 comprises 15 residues. Germline CDR1 and CDR2: LGHDT and YNNKEL (reference sequence). Trimming cost V 1 base and J 0 bases; bases outside gene matches: 1. CDR3 sequence reads: CASSQGQGYQETQYF. The CDR3 region has the DNA TGTGCCAGCAGCCAAGGACAGGGGTACCAAGAGACCCAGTACTTC.

The rearrangement links TRBV15 to TRBJ1-5; D not resolved. The CDR3 length is 15 residues. The V and J ends lost 3 bases and 11 bases respectively, with 20 bases between them. Germline V CDR1 and CDR2: LNHNV, YYDKDF (reference sequence). The CDR3 loop is CATSSPGGPPRAQHF. The CDR3 bases are TGTGCCACCAGCAGCCCGGGCGGGCCGCCCAGAGCCCAGCATTTT. The variable domain in full, with the rest retrieved from reference TRBV15 and TRBJ1-5, is DAMVIQNPRYQVTQFGKPVTLSCSQTLNHNVMYWYQQKSSQAPKLLFHYYDKDFNNEADTPDNFQSRRPNTSFCFLDIRSPGLGDTAMYLCATSSPGGPPRAQHFGDGTRLSIL.

This clone was found once. The chain employs TRBV5-4 and TRBJ2-5; 14 nucleotides line up with TRBD2. Germline V gene lookup returns CDR1 SGHNT and CDR2 YYREEE (reference sequence). The CDR3 sequence is 20 residues long. V gave up 4 bases and J gave up 5 bases; unmatched junction bases: 19. The CDR3 loop reads CASSPSPPTSGRAAAETQYF. CDR3 DNA sequence: TGTGCCAGCAGCCCATCCCCGCCGACTAGCGGGAGGGCCGCGGCGGAGACCCAGTACTTC.

The rearrangement uses TRBV9 and TRBJ1-1, with D uncertain. This CDR3 is built from 14 residues. Trimming took off 0 bases at V and 5 bases at J, with 11 bases between the two ends. Germline loops: CDR1 SGDLS, CDR2 YYNGEE. The CDR3 DNA follows: TGTGCCAGCAGCGTAGATCTTAGGTTAACTGAAGCTTTCTTT. It translates to CASSVDLRLTEAFF.

V and J are TRBV9 and TRBJ2-7, with 13 bases fitting TRBD2. Germline assignment: CDR1 SGDLS and CDR2 YYNGEE. This CDR3 spans 15 amino acids. V trimming: 3 bases; J trimming: 2 bases; junction bases outside the gene matches: 2. The CDR3 DNA reads as TGTGCCAGCAGCGGAGGGACTAGCGGGACCTACGAGCAGTACTTC. It is translated as CASSGGTSGTYEQYF.